Listed below are T cell receptor beta chains from one sample, sequenced in a study of early T cells in non-severe SARS-CoV-2 infection. Each CDR3 protein is one row after TCRdb ran MiXCR on the 5' RACE reads. The sample has 42,000 or so distinct CDR3 sequences, about 6% seen once. The sequencing used whole blood, collected at baseline. All receptors come from an adult who was a healthcare worker with PCR-confirmed SARS-CoV-2 infection or an uninfected control (not recorded which). Each CDR3 is given with its conserved first and last residue. The order of the fields is CDR3 length, D gene, J gene, V gene, clone size, CDR3 DNA, CDR3 protein. A D gene is named only where the DNA matches it firmly. Clone size is stated in some rows and not others, as once, few, many or a class when expanded.

>14|.|TRBJ2-6|TRBV18|many
TGTGCCAGCTCACCAGGGGCTGGGGCCAACGTCCTGACTTTC
CASSPGAGANVLTF
>14|TRBD1|TRBJ2-5|TRBV7-2|many
TGTGCCAGCAGCTACCGGGACAGGGGGAAGACCCAGTACTTC
CASSYRDRGKTQYF
>14|.|TRBJ1-6|TRBV30|many
TGTGCCTGGAGTCCGAGGACAGAAAATTCACCCCTCCACTTT
CAWSPRTENSPLHF
>17|.|TRBJ1-2|TRBV4-1|.
TGCGCCAGCAGCCAAGATACATTACAGGGTATCAACTATGGCTACACCTTC
CASSQDTLQGINYGYTF
>13|.|TRBJ2-5|TRBV28|many
TGTGCCAGCAGTTTATTGGGGCAAGAGACCCAGTACTTC
CASSLLGQETQYF
>15|.|TRBJ1-2|TRBV6-5|many
TGTGCCAGCAGTTCCCCCGGACTCACTAACTATGGCTACACCTTC
CASSSPGLTNYGYTF
>15|.|TRBJ2-3|TRBV5-1|many
TGCGCCAGCACTTGGCTGGACCATAGCACAGATACGCAGTATTTT
CASTWLDHSTDTQYF
>17|TRBD1|TRBJ1-5|TRBV7-6|.
TGTGCCAGCAGCTTGGGACAGGGGGCGGATAGCAATCAGCCCCAGCATTTT
CASSLGQGADSNQPQHF
>16|TRBD2|TRBJ2-1|TRBV9|.
TGTGCCAGCAGCGGACGGACTAGCGGGGCCCCTAATGAGCAGTTCTTC
CASSGRTSGAPNEQFF
>16|TRBD1|TRBJ2-3|TRBV6-6|many
TGTGCCAGCAGTCGAACGACAGGGGGGGTCACAGATACGCAGTATTTT
CASSRTTGGVTDTQYF
>13|.|TRBJ2-7|TRBV30|many
TGTGCCTGGAGTGTCGTGCAGGGCAGGGAGCAGTACTTC
CAWSVVQGREQYF
>13|.|TRBJ2-7|TRBV15|.
TGTGCCACCAGCAGGGGACGGGACTGGGAGCAGTACTTC
CATSRGRDWEQYF
>15|.|TRBJ1-3|TRBV19|few
TGTGCCAGTAGTATGCAGGCCTTCTCTGGAAACACCATATATTTT
CASSMQAFSGNTIYF
>15|.|TRBJ1-2|TRBV6-5|many
TGTGCCAGCAGTCCGCATTCGGGACAAGACTATGGCTACACCTTC
CASSPHSGQDYGYTF
>15|TRBD1|TRBJ2-7|TRBV5-4|.
TGTGCCAGCAGCGATACAGGGGAGAGCTCCTACGAGCAGTACTTC
CASSDTGESSYEQYF
>13|.|TRBJ1-5|TRBV12-3/TRBV12-4|many
TGTGCCAGCAGTTGGGGCGACAATCAGCCCCAGCATTTT
CASSWGDNQPQHF
>15|.|TRBJ2-5|TRBV12-3/TRBV12-4|many
TGTGCCAGCAGTCTCGGGGGCAGGGTCGTCTTGACCCAGTACTTC
CASSLGGRVVLTQYF
>17|.|TRBJ2-1|TRBV4-1|many
TGCGCCAGCAGCCCAAGAGGAGACGTTACATTCGGGGATGAGCAGTTCTTC
CASSPRGDVTFGDEQFF
>15|.|TRBJ2-1|TRBV13|many
TGTGCCAGCAGCTCTACGGTGACTACCTACAATGAGCAGTTCTTC
CASSSTVTTYNEQFF
>13|TRBD1|TRBJ2-1|TRBV12-3/TRBV12-4|few
TGTGCCAGCAGGAACAGGGGTCGGGATGAGCAGTTCTTC
CASRNRGRDEQFF
>14|.|TRBJ2-5|TRBV15|few
TGTGCCACCAGCAGAAAGGGGATCGGGGAGACCCAGTACTTC
CATSRKGIGETQYF
>14|.|TRBJ1-1|TRBV5-1|many
TGCGCCAGCAGATACATCCGATTGGGCACTGAAGCTTTCTTT
CASRYIRLGTEAFF